A selection of T cell receptor beta chains follows, all from one sample in a study of Tregs in tolerant kidney transplant recipients. The protocol was immunoSEQ multiplex PCR, while the TCRdb copy is restricted to in-frame clones and leaves out a portion. The sample gives about 69,000 clones, 85% to 90% of which show up once; 0.39% is in the top ten. Sequencing used CD4+ T cells from blood, obtained before the transplant. The origin of the receptors is a human donor who received a combined kidney and bone marrow transplant. The CDR3 runs from the conserved cysteine through the conserved F or W. The order of the fields is CDR3 DNA, CDR3 protein, clone size, V gene, J gene, D gene. D genes are given only for firm matches. Some rows mark clone size as missing; the rest say once, few, many or name a class of expanded clone.

DNA: TGTGCCAGCAGCTTAGTACTCGGGGGGAACACTGAAGCTTTCTTT
CDR3: CASSLVLGGNTEAFF
size: -
V: TRBV7-2
J: TRBJ1-1
D: -

DNA: TGTGCCAGCAGTCTCGTAGCGGCAACCGGGGAGCTGTTTTTT
CDR3: CASSLVAATGELFF
size: -
V: TRBV2
J: TRBJ2-2
D: -

DNA: TGTGCCAGCAGCGAAAGACAGTCAACTAATGAAAAACTGTTTTTT
CDR3: CASSERQSTNEKLFF
size: -
V: TRBV11-1
J: TRBJ1-4
D: -

DNA: TGTGCCAGCAGTTCCTACTGGACTAGCGGGAGAAACAACGAGCAGTACTTC
CDR3: CASSSYWTSGRNNEQYF
size: -
V: TRBV28
J: TRBJ2-7
D: TRBD2

DNA: TGTGCCAGCAGTTGGGCGGGGGCGGGTGAAAAACTGTTTTTT
CDR3: CASSWAGAGEKLFF
size: -
V: TRBV27
J: TRBJ1-4
D: -

DNA: TGTGCCAGCAGCGTAGGACCGGAAGCGAACAATGAGCAGTTCTTC
CDR3: CASSVGPEANNEQFF
size: -
V: TRBV9
J: TRBJ2-1
D: -

DNA: TGCGCCAGCAGCTTGACTAGCGGGAGGGAGAACGAGCAGTACTTC
CDR3: CASSLTSGRENEQYF
size: -
V: TRBV5-1
J: TRBJ2-7
D: TRBD2

DNA: TGCGCCAGCAGCTTGGTCGGTACTAGCGGGACCTACGAGCAGTACTTC
CDR3: CASSLVGTSGTYEQYF
size: -
V: TRBV5-1
J: TRBJ2-7
D: TRBD2

DNA: TGCGCCAGCAGCCCCAGACAGGGGCCGGCCGGGGAGCTGTTTTTT
CDR3: CASSPRQGPAGELFF
size: -
V: TRBV5-1
J: TRBJ2-2
D: TRBD1

DNA: TGCGCCAGCAGCCAGGCTTGGACTAGTACAGATACGCAGTATTTT
CDR3: CASSQAWTSTDTQYF
size: once
V: TRBV4-3
J: TRBJ2-3
D: TRBD2

DNA: TGTGCCAGCAGTTTTCCGGACAGGCTAGGGACTGAAGCTTTCTTT
CDR3: CASSFPDRLGTEAFF
size: -
V: TRBV28
J: TRBJ1-1
D: TRBD1

DNA: TGTGCCAGCGCTCAAGTGACAGGACAAGAGACCCAGTACTTC
CDR3: CASAQVTGQETQYF
size: -
V: TRBV6-1
J: TRBJ2-5
D: -

DNA: TGTGCCAGCAGCCGACGAGCGGGAGCGGGCGGGGAGCTGTTTTTT
CDR3: CASSRRAGAGGELFF
size: -
V: TRBV7-3
J: TRBJ2-2
D: TRBD2

DNA: TGTGCCATCAAAACTAGCGGTGGCCCCAACACCGGGGAGCTGTTTTTT
CDR3: CAIKTSGGPNTGELFF
size: -
V: TRBV10-3
J: TRBJ2-2
D: TRBD2

DNA: TGTGCCAGCAGCCCAGGGCCCTATGGCTACACCTTC
CDR3: CASSPGPYGYTF
size: few
V: TRBV28
J: TRBJ1-2
D: -

DNA: TGTGCCAGTAGTAGGGGGCGGACTAGCGCCGGGGAGCTGTTTTTT
CDR3: CASSRGRTSAGELFF
size: -
V: TRBV19
J: TRBJ2-2
D: TRBD2

DNA: TGTGCCAGCAGCTTGACTAGCGGGATTGATGAGCAGTTCTTC
CDR3: CASSLTSGIDEQFF
size: -
V: TRBV7-6
J: TRBJ2-1
D: TRBD2

DNA: TGCGCCAGCAGCTTGGGGGACAGCTCTTACGAGCAGTACTTC
CDR3: CASSLGDSSYEQYF
size: -
V: TRBV5-1
J: TRBJ2-7
D: TRBD1

DNA: TGTGCCAGCTTCACCGGTGACGGGGGCGAGCAGTACTTC
CDR3: CASFTGDGGEQYF
size: -
V: TRBV18
J: TRBJ2-7
D: -

DNA: TGTGCCAGCAGTTTCCTCCAGCAGCCCCAGCATTTT
CDR3: CASSFLQQPQHF
size: few
V: TRBV28
J: TRBJ1-5
D: -

DNA: TGTGCCAGCGGACAGGGGGCTGGGGACACTGAAGCTTTCTTT
CDR3: CASGQGAGDTEAFF
size: -
V: TRBV2
J: TRBJ1-1
D: TRBD1

DNA: TGTGCCACACGACAGGAGGACTCCTACAATGAGCAGTTCTTC
CDR3: CATRQEDSYNEQFF
size: -
V: TRBV28
J: TRBJ2-1
D: -

DNA: TGTGCCAGCAGTTTTTGGTGGATTATGGGACAGGGAACCTACGAGCAGTACTTC
CDR3: CASSFWWIMGQGTYEQYF
size: -
V: TRBV28
J: TRBJ2-7
D: TRBD1

DNA: TGTGCCAGCAGCGTAGGGGGCAGGGAAGAGACCCAGTACTTC
CDR3: CASSVGGREETQYF
size: -
V: TRBV9
J: TRBJ2-5
D: -

DNA: TGTGCCAGCAGCTTGGCAGGCACAGGGTATGGCTACACCTTC
CDR3: CASSLAGTGYGYTF
size: few
V: TRBV5-4
J: TRBJ1-2
D: -

DNA: TGTGCCAGCAGCAAAGCCCCGACCCACCCCGGACAGGGTTACACCTACGAGCAGTACTTC
CDR3: CASSKAPTHPGQGYTYEQYF
size: -
V: TRBV21-1
J: TRBJ2-7
D: -

DNA: TGTGCCAGCAGGGAGCATGGACTAGCGGGAGGGTACTTC
CDR3: CASREHGLAGGYF
size: -
V: TRBV6-1
J: TRBJ2-7
D: TRBD2

DNA: TGTGCCTGGAGTGTACCGGGAGTGAACACTGAAGCTTTCTTT
CDR3: CAWSVPGVNTEAFF
size: -
V: TRBV30
J: TRBJ1-1
D: -

DNA: TGTGCCAGCAGCTTCGGGACAGGGAGAACTGAAGCTTTCTTT
CDR3: CASSFGTGRTEAFF
size: -
V: TRBV11-2
J: TRBJ1-1
D: TRBD1

DNA: TGCGCCAGCAGCAGGGCCCCTAAAGAGACCCAGTACTTC
CDR3: CASSRAPKETQYF
size: -
V: TRBV23-1
J: TRBJ2-5
D: -

DNA: TGTGCCAGCAGCTCGACAGGGGCTAACTATGGCTACACCTTC
CDR3: CASSSTGANYGYTF
size: -
V: TRBV5-6
J: TRBJ1-2
D: TRBD1

DNA: TGTGCCAGCAACCGGGAGGCGGGAGGGCCTAATGAGCAGTTCTTC
CDR3: CASNREAGGPNEQFF
size: few
V: TRBV5-5
J: TRBJ2-1
D: TRBD2

DNA: TGTGCCAGCAGTTTCGGGGGGTCCGGGGAGCTGTTTTTT
CDR3: CASSFGGSGELFF
size: -
V: TRBV28
J: TRBJ2-2
D: TRBD2

DNA: TGTGCCAGCAGCCCAACGGGGTTCGGGGAGACCCAGTACTTC
CDR3: CASSPTGFGETQYF
size: -
V: TRBV11-1
J: TRBJ2-5
D: -

DNA: TGCAGCGTTGCCGTGGCGGGGGGCGGCGAGCAGTACTTC
CDR3: CSVAVAGGGEQYF
size: few
V: TRBV29-1
J: TRBJ2-7
D: TRBD2

DNA: TGTGCCAGCAGCTTATATCTCGGAGGAGAGACCCAGTACTTC
CDR3: CASSLYLGGETQYF
size: -
V: TRBV7-9
J: TRBJ2-5
D: -

DNA: TGCGCCAGCAGTTCGACTAGCGGGAGAACCTACGAGCAGTACTTC
CDR3: CASSSTSGRTYEQYF
size: -
V: TRBV5-1
J: TRBJ2-7
D: TRBD2

DNA: TGTGCCAGCAGATCAGACTACGGCGGGGAGCTGTTTTTT
CDR3: CASRSDYGGELFF
size: -
V: TRBV6-4
J: TRBJ2-2
D: -

DNA: TGTGCCAGCAGCTCGGCGGGACTAGCGGGAGGGACCTACGTCTACGAGCAGTACTTC
CDR3: CASSSAGLAGGTYVYEQYF
size: -
V: TRBV7-2
J: TRBJ2-7
D: TRBD2

DNA: TGCGCCAGCAGCCCTACGTACCCCCTTAATGAGCAGTTCTTC
CDR3: CASSPTYPLNEQFF
size: -
V: TRBV5-1
J: TRBJ2-1
D: -

DNA: TGTGCCAGTAGTCCCCGACAGGGGTCGGAGTCGGAGACCCAGTACTTC
CDR3: CASSPRQGSESETQYF
size: -
V: TRBV19
J: TRBJ2-5
D: TRBD1

DNA: TGTGCCAGCAGTCCGTCGACAGTATGGAACTATGGCTACACCTTC
CDR3: CASSPSTVWNYGYTF
size: -
V: TRBV28
J: TRBJ1-2
D: -

DNA: TGTGCCAGCAGTACCGGGGAGCGGGGGTACGAGCAGTACTTC
CDR3: CASSTGERGYEQYF
size: -
V: TRBV28
J: TRBJ2-7
D: TRBD2

DNA: TGCGCCAGCAGCTTGAGGGCGGATAAACTAGCGGGGCCCACCGGGGAGCTGTTTTTT
CDR3: CASSLRADKLAGPTGELFF
size: -
V: TRBV5-1
J: TRBJ2-2
D: TRBD2

DNA: TGTGCCAGTAGTCCCGGGACTAGCGGGAGCCACGAGCAGTACTTC
CDR3: CASSPGTSGSHEQYF
size: -
V: TRBV19
J: TRBJ2-7
D: TRBD2

DNA: TGCGCCAGCAGCTCCAGCGGGTACGAGCAGTACTTC
CDR3: CASSSSGYEQYF
size: few
V: TRBV5-1
J: TRBJ2-7
D: -

DNA: TGCGCCAGCAGCTTGGTAGGGGACAACAATCAGCCCCAGCATTTT
CDR3: CASSLVGDNNQPQHF
size: -
V: TRBV5-1
J: TRBJ1-5
D: -

DNA: TGTGCCAGCATCATTCGGGACACCGACGGTGGCTACACCTTC
CDR3: CASIIRDTDGGYTF
size: -
V: TRBV7-2
J: TRBJ1-2
D: -

DNA: TGTGCCAGCAGTTCAACAGGGATCTCCTACGAGCAGTACTTC
CDR3: CASSSTGISYEQYF
size: -
V: TRBV28
J: TRBJ2-7
D: -

DNA: TGTGCCAGCAGCCGTACGGGAGGCACCTACAATGAGCAGTTCTTC
CDR3: CASSRTGGTYNEQFF
size: -
V: TRBV5-6
J: TRBJ2-1
D: TRBD2

DNA: TGTGCCAGCTCACCGGGAAAGGATGCGTCGCGGGGGTTCTTC
CDR3: CASSPGKDASRGFF
size: -
V: TRBV18
J: TRBJ2-1
D: -

DNA: TGTGCCTGGAGTCTAGCGAATGAGCAGTTCTTC
CDR3: CAWSLANEQFF
size: -
V: TRBV30
J: TRBJ2-1
D: -

DNA: TGTGCCAGCAGCTCAGACACGGCCTACGAGCAGTACTTC
CDR3: CASSSDTAYEQYF
size: -
V: TRBV11-2
J: TRBJ2-7
D: -

DNA: TGTGCCAGCAGCTCCCGCCGGGACAGAGGCTATGGCTACACCTTC
CDR3: CASSSRRDRGYGYTF
size: few
V: TRBV7-9
J: TRBJ1-2
D: TRBD1

DNA: TGTGCCAGCAGTCCGACAGGAACTAATGAAAAACTGTTTTTT
CDR3: CASSPTGTNEKLFF
size: -
V: TRBV2
J: TRBJ1-4
D: -

DNA: TGCAGCGTTGCCAGCGGATACACAGATACGCAGTATTTT
CDR3: CSVASGYTDTQYF
size: -
V: TRBV29-1
J: TRBJ2-3
D: -

DNA: TGTGCCAGCAGTGGAATTGGCAGGGCCGCCTACGAGCAGTACTTC
CDR3: CASSGIGRAAYEQYF
size: -
V: TRBV25-1
J: TRBJ2-7
D: -

DNA: TGCAGCGTTGTTACTACAGGGGCCGAGCAGTACTTC
CDR3: CSVVTTGAEQYF
size: few
V: TRBV29-1
J: TRBJ2-7
D: TRBD1

DNA: TGTGCCAGCAGCTTAAGGGGGGGGGAGCCCTACGAGCAGTACTTC
CDR3: CASSLRGGEPYEQYF
size: -
V: TRBV7-3
J: TRBJ2-7
D: TRBD2

DNA: TGTGCCAGTAGTATATCGGGAGGGACGGGCGAGCAGTTCTTC
CDR3: CASSISGGTGEQFF
size: once
V: TRBV19
J: TRBJ2-1
D: TRBD2